This entry features one T cell receptor (beta chain) sequence. No antigen is known for it. Within one base of it there is no much larger clone, and no base qualities were kept. This sample was taken from a study of PD-L1 blockade in urothelial cancer (dated by TCRdb to 2015 to 2018). In terms of the full investigation: Every patient began therapy in 2014 and was given atezolizumab 1,200 mg intravenously every 3 weeks. Blood samples yielded a median of roughly 150,000 T cells and around 80,000 unique TCRs, with median clonality 0.080. About 90% of the roughly 29 patients were males with bladder-origin urothelial cancer, and about 60% of the 29 reported a prior smoking history. Under 30 patients had pretreatment blood TCR-seq, some 24 had at least one posttreatment blood collection, and some 24 had tumor TCR-seq. Nine patients reached durable clinical benefit, while some 19 patients did not. Durable clinical benefit meant progression-free survival longer than 6 months, and TCR features were also tested against progression-free and overall survival. The study was an exploratory multi-omic analysis of somatic, immune and clinical correlates of response to PD-L1 blockade with atezolizumab in urothelial cancer. Pretreatment tumor samples, along with matched peripheral blood serially collected before and after atezolizumab treatment, were subjected to TCR sequencing. Blood samples were analyzed at two time points: 3 weeks after treatment start (second dose) and 6 weeks after treatment start. In the same patients, whole exome sequencing and RNA sequencing of pretreatment tumors were performed in addition to TCR sequencing. An ECOG performance status of 0 or 1 was recorded for the patients, and 0 to 3 prior chemotherapy regimens had been received by the patients. Summary of the overall study and its limitations: Because the sample size was small (n of about 31) and many of the analyses were exploratory, the results are meant to be hypothesis-generating. Greater expansion of tumor-associated TCR clones in peripheral blood 3 weeks after the start of treatment was observed in patients with durable benefit (n ≈ 22, p = 0.022). A pretreatment peripheral blood TCR clonality below the median was linked to improved progression-free and overall survival.

Synthetic TCR analog templates were spiked into each PCR so that absolute template abundance could be estimated from read counts. The immunoSEQ assay used bias-controlled V and J gene primers to amplify TCRbeta CDR3 regions from genomic DNA. Rearranged TCRbeta segments were sequenced at approximately 20X coverage. Per the source publication's procedure: Clustering was used to correct sequencing errors, and CDR3s were annotated against IMGT so that V, D and J genes could be assigned. Only productive TCRbeta rearrangements were used in downstream analyses, excluding out-of-frame or stop-codon sequences. Clonality was computed as one minus Shannon entropy normalized by the log of the number of unique productive sequences. Clones differing between time points or between blood and tumor were identified using Fisher's exact test with Benjamini-Hochberg correction, with an adjusted p below 0.01 applied as the threshold. This is the immuneACCESS table as TCRdb keeps it, with only in-frame sequences that have V and J called. A part of the clones is gone; compared with another copy, unresolved V genes explain less than half, and the rest is unexplained. D and trimming were read from the DNA, whereas the V and J calls and clone size are those reported in that table. This sample comprises about 30,000 clones, 80% of them detected only once. The top ten clonotypes cover just over 2% of the sample.

The cohort included 25 to 30 patients with locally advanced or metastatic urothelial carcinoma who were treated at Memorial Sloan Kettering on a trial protocol. Peripheral blood mononuclear cells were collected pretreatment and during treatment, with between 1 and 8 total time points per patient. The Qiagen DNeasy Blood extraction kit was used to purify genomic DNA from total PBMCs and from tumor samples. PBMCs were collected pretreatment and during treatment and were isolated and stored as previously described. This specimen was PBMCs, taken around atezolizumab (anti-PD-L1) treatment. This TCR was sampled from a man aged 50 to 59 with urothelial cancer.

The DNA sequence reads TGTGCCAGTAGTATATCTTGGGGACTAGCGGGGTACAATGAGCAGTTCTTC. Its product reads: CASSISWGLAGYNEQFF. The chain links TRBV19 with TRBJ2-1; 13 bases in the junction line up with TRBD2. From its cysteine to its phenylalanine, the CDR3 spans 17 amino acids. Only the CDR3 DNA stays, 51 bases, in frame from base 1. At the junction V is shortened by 2 bases and J by 4 bases; bases outside the gene matches: 5. Reading the germline V gene (reference sequence) gives CDR1 LNHDA and CDR2 SQIVND. Full variable domain (CDR3 extended with the reference TRBV19 and TRBJ2-1 proteins): DGGITQSPKYLFRKEGQNVTLSCEQNLNHDAMYWYRQDPGQGLRLIYYSQIVNDFQKGDIAEGYSVSREKKESFPLTVTSAQKNPTAFYLCASSISWGLAGYNEQFFGPGTRLTVL.